The T cell receptor (beta chain) described here comes from a study of T cell repertoires in cytomegalovirus infection. Across the whole study: Matching HLA type and CMV infection were both indicated by public TCR beta signatures.

TCRdb passed the reads through MiXCR, listing each CDR3 protein once. The sample shows approximately 490,000 distinct CDR3 sequences, approximately 10% of them seen only once. As to this clonotype: Its antigen is not identified.

V dropped 1 base and J dropped 0; count of bases not matched to a gene: 3. This CDR3 region has 17 residues. Germline V lookup: CDR1 SGHKS, CDR2 YYEKEE (reference sequence). The study, taken as a whole, reports: CMV-specific TCR beta clonotypes restricted by HLA-C were the ones dominating the ex vivo response. Cumulative frequency of public TCR beta families picked out carriers of CMV plus the relevant HLA.

V gene TRBV5-5 combines with J gene TRBJ2-2; TRBD1 agrees at 10 bases. Sequenced material: PBMCs. The sequence was obtained from a human donor in good health (CMV status not recorded). Some clones in this sample may be carry-over from other donors' samples. The CDR3 here is CASSLRQGAPNTGELFF. The CDR3 DNA reads as TGTGCCAGCAGCTTGAGACAGGGGGCGCCGAACACCGGGGAGCTGTTTTTT.